Listed below are T cell receptor beta chains from one sample, sequenced in a study of shared clonotypes between healthy human individuals. Only in-frame clones appear in the TCRdb table, and some are missing; sequencing was by immunoSEQ multiplex PCR. The repertoire holds fewer than 600,000 clones, with roughly three quarters as singletons. Sequenced sample: PBMCs. These receptors were obtained from a woman aged 40 to 50 in good health. Some clones in this sample may be carry-over from other donors' samples. Each CDR3 is given with its conserved first and last residue. D genes are given only for firm matches. The listing skips clone size in some rows; elsewhere it reads once, few, many or a size class.

D gene	J gene	clone size	V gene	CDR3 DNA	CDR3 protein
.	TRBJ2-5	few	TRBV6-5	TGTGCCAGCAGTTACTCTAGCGGCCAAGAGACCCAGTACTTC	CASSYSSGQETQYF
.	TRBJ2-5	.	TRBV30	TGTGCCTGGGAGGGTAGTAACCGGCCCGAAGAGACCCAGTACTTC	CAWEGSNRPEETQYF
.	TRBJ2-3	.	TRBV29-1	TGCAGCGAGGGAGAGTCAGATACGCAGTATTTT	CSEGESDTQYF
.	TRBJ2-1	.	TRBV7-3	TGTGCCAGCAGCTTAAATGTGGGAGTCTACAATGAGCAGTTCTTC	CASSLNVGVYNEQFF
.	TRBJ2-1	.	TRBV7-8	TGTGCCAGCAGCTTAAGAGGAGGGGAGCAGTTCTTC	CASSLRGGEQFF
.	TRBJ1-2	once	TRBV15	TGTGCCACCAGCAGAGAGGGCAACAAGCCCTATGGCTACACCTTC	CATSREGNKPYGYTF
.	TRBJ2-7	.	TRBV7-6	TGTGCCAGCAGCTTAGGGGGGGCGGACGAGCAGTACTTC	CASSLGGADEQYF
.	TRBJ2-5	.	TRBV2	TGTGCCAGCGAGGGGACCGGGACTTACCCCATAGGGGAGACCCAGTACTTC	CASEGTGTYPIGETQYF
.	TRBJ2-7	.	TRBV7-9	TGTGCCAGCAGCTTAGCGAAGTGGAGACAGAACTCCTACGAGCAGTACTTC	CASSLAKWRQNSYEQYF
TRBD1	TRBJ1-1	.	TRBV27	TGTGCCAGCAGTGTTGGGACAGGGGTTAGTACTGAAGCTTTCTTT	CASSVGTGVSTEAFF
.	TRBJ1-4	.	TRBV6-6	TGTGCCACCTGGTCCCAGTCCGAAAAACTGTTTTTT	CATWSQSEKLFF
TRBD1	TRBJ1-1	few	TRBV18	TGTGCCAGCTCTCGTGGACAGGCCTTAAGGGGTGAAGCTTTCTTT	CASSRGQALRGEAFF
TRBD2	TRBJ2-1	.	TRBV7-2	TGTGCCAGCAGCTTAGTGGGGACTAGCGGGAACTATGAGCAGTTCTTC	CASSLVGTSGNYEQFF
TRBD2	TRBJ2-1	.	TRBV4-1	TGCGCCAGCGGGCGGGAGCCGTACAATGAGCAGTTCTTC	CASGREPYNEQFF
.	TRBJ2-7	.	TRBV27	TGTGCCAGCAGTTTATGTTCCGAGCAGTACTTC	CASSLCSEQYF
TRBD2	TRBJ2-1	.	TRBV7-8	TGTGCCAGCAGCACAACCCGAAAGCGGGAGGGCTCCTACAATGAGCAGTTCTTC	CASSTTRKREGSYNEQFF
TRBD2	TRBJ2-5	once	TRBV5-8	TGTGCCAGCAGCCCTGGACTAGCGGACGTCCAAGAGACCCAGTACTTC	CASSPGLADVQETQYF
TRBD2	TRBJ2-1	few	TRBV27	TGTGCCAGCAGTTTACGCCTAGCGGGAGGTTCCCCTTACAATGAGCAGTTCTTC	CASSLRLAGGSPYNEQFF
TRBD2	TRBJ2-1	.	TRBV9	TGTGCCAGCAGCCCCACTAGCGGGAGGGCTGGGGTTGAGCAGTTCTTC	CASSPTSGRAGVEQFF
.	TRBJ1-2	.	TRBV4-3	TGCGCCAGCAGCCAAAGGGGGGGCCAGGACGTGTTGTATGGCTACACCTTC	CASSQRGGQDVLYGYTF
.	TRBJ1-5	.	TRBV28	TGTGCCAGCAGTTTTCGGCAGGGAGGAAATCAGCCCCAGCATTTT	CASSFRQGGNQPQHF
.	TRBJ1-2	.	TRBV27	TGTGCCAGCAGTTTATCGGGAATTTATGGCTACACCTTC	CASSLSGIYGYTF
.	TRBJ1-1	.	TRBV4-3	TGCGCCAGCAGCCAAGTGGGGTGGAACACTGAAGCTTTCTTT	CASSQVGWNTEAFF
TRBD2	TRBJ2-3	once	TRBV10-2	TGCGCCAGCAGTGAACGCCAGCGGGAGGAAAATACGCAGTATTTT	CASSERQREENTQYF
.	TRBJ1-1	.	TRBV18	TGTGCCAGCTCACCACCGGGCAGCGGGAGGAACACTGAAGCTTTCTTT	CASSPPGSGRNTEAFF
.	TRBJ1-2	.	TRBV6-1	TGTGCCAGCAGTGCCCCGCTAAAAAACAGGGTTCGGATTGGCTACACCTTC	CASSAPLKNRVRIGYTF
TRBD1	TRBJ2-5	.	TRBV27	TGTGCCAGCAGTGCTAACAGGGGATCTGGCGAGACCCAGTACTTC	CASSANRGSGETQYF
.	TRBJ2-5	.	TRBV30	TGTGCCTGGAGTAAGGACAGCCCACAAGAGACCCAGTACTTC	CAWSKDSPQETQYF
TRBD1	TRBJ2-1	once	TRBV11-2	TGTGCCAGCAGCCTCGACAGGGTTGGCAATGAGCAGTTCTTC	CASSLDRVGNEQFF
TRBD2	TRBJ2-2	few	TRBV7-9	TGTGCCAGCAGCCGGTCATTCGGACTAGCGGAGAACACCGGGGAGCTGTTTTTT	CASSRSFGLAENTGELFF
.	TRBJ2-2	.	TRBV5-1	TGCGCCAGCAGCTTAGACAGGACGAACACCGGGGAGCTGTTTTTT	CASSLDRTNTGELFF
TRBD2	TRBJ2-7	.	TRBV19	TGTGCCAGTAGATTGCGGGGGGGAAACTACGAGCAGTACTTC	CASRLRGGNYEQYF
.	TRBJ1-2	.	TRBV7-9	TGTGCCAGCAGCTTAGCCCGGCGTCACTACACCTTC	CASSLARRHYTF
.	TRBJ2-1	.	TRBV28	TGTGCCAGCAGTCTATACAATGAGCAGTTCTTC	CASSLYNEQFF
.	TRBJ1-2	.	TRBV7-8	TGTGCCAGCAGCTTCGCAGGTCCGGCCTCGGTTTTCGGCTACACCTTC	CASSFAGPASVFGYTF
.	TRBJ1-5	.	TRBV10-3	TGTGCCATCAGCCCGGACGGCCACAATCAGCCCCAGCATTTT	CAISPDGHNQPQHF
.	TRBJ1-3	.	TRBV5-1	TGCGCCAGCGGGGACTCTGGAAACACCATATATTTT	CASGDSGNTIYF
.	TRBJ1-3	.	TRBV6-1	TGTGCCAGCACGTCAGGCAGTGGAAACACCATATATTTT	CASTSGSGNTIYF
TRBD2	TRBJ2-5	.	TRBV5-4	TGTGCCAGCAGCTTGCGGCTAGCGGGAGGATTGGAGACCCAGTACTTC	CASSLRLAGGLETQYF
.	TRBJ1-2	.	TRBV27	TGTGCCAGCAGTTTTAGGGGGAACTATGGCTACACCTTC	CASSFRGNYGYTF
.	TRBJ1-2	.	TRBV28	TGTGCCAGCACCTTGAGGGTGTTTGGTGGCTACACCTTC	CASTLRVFGGYTF
.	TRBJ2-7	.	TRBV28	TGTGCCAGCAGTTTAGTGGGGTACGAGCAGTACTTC	CASSLVGYEQYF
TRBD2	TRBJ2-1	.	TRBV27	TGTGCCAGCAGTTCAGGAGCGGGAGAGCAGTTCTTC	CASSSGAGEQFF
TRBD1	TRBJ2-1	once	TRBV11-3	TGTGCCAGCAGCTTAGACGGGACAGGGATCCAGAATGAGCAGTTCTTC	CASSLDGTGIQNEQFF
.	TRBJ1-1	.	TRBV5-1	TGCGCCAGCAGCTTGGACAGGACCAACACTGAAGCTTTCTTT	CASSLDRTNTEAFF
.	TRBJ1-2	.	TRBV4-3	TGCGCCAGCAGCCAAGATGCAAAGACCATTAACTATGGCTACACCTTC	CASSQDAKTINYGYTF
.	TRBJ2-7	.	TRBV6-5	TGTGCCAGCAGCTACTCAAGGACAGCCACCTACGAGCAGTACTTC	CASSYSRTATYEQYF
.	TRBJ2-7	.	TRBV7-6	TGTGCCAGCAGTCCCGGACTCTCCTACGAGCAGTACTTC	CASSPGLSYEQYF
.	TRBJ2-5	.	TRBV4-3	TGCGCCAGCAGCTACGTCGGGCCTCAAGAGACCCAGTACTTC	CASSYVGPQETQYF
.	TRBJ2-7	.	TRBV6-5	TGTGCCAGCAGGACCTTTGGGGAGCAGTACTTC	CASRTFGEQYF
.	TRBJ1-2	.	TRBV4-2	TGTGCCAGCAGCCAGGCAAGCGGCAGGGGAGACTATGGCTACACCTTC	CASSQASGRGDYGYTF
TRBD2	TRBJ2-5	.	TRBV4-2	TGTGCCAGCAGCCAGGTCCCCGGGACTACACAAGAGACCCAGTACTTC	CASSQVPGTTQETQYF
TRBD1	TRBJ2-5	.	TRBV7-6	TGTGCCAGCAGCCCAAACAGGGGTCAAGAGACCCAGTACTTC	CASSPNRGQETQYF
TRBD2	TRBJ2-1	once	TRBV6-6	TGTGCCAGCAGCCCCCTAGGTAGCGGGGCCCCCAATGAGCAGTTCTTC	CASSPLGSGAPNEQFF
TRBD2	TRBJ2-7	.	TRBV7-7	TGTGCTAGCAGCTCTACTACCACCCGGACTAGCGGGAGGGTAGGTGGGTACGAGCAGTACTTC	CASSSTTTRTSGRVGGYEQYF
.	TRBJ2-7	.	TRBV19	TGTGCCAGTAGTAACCAAGACGGTTCCTACGAGCAGTACTTC	CASSNQDGSYEQYF
TRBD1	TRBJ2-7	.	TRBV7-8	TGTGCCAGCAGCTTGGTCCTTAAACCGGGACAGGGGAACGAGCAGTACTTC	CASSLVLKPGQGNEQYF
.	TRBJ2-1	few	TRBV6-5	TGTGCCAGCAGTTCCCTCGGGGAAGGGGGCTACAATGAGCAGTTCTTC	CASSSLGEGGYNEQFF
.	TRBJ2-7	.	TRBV2	TGTGCCAGCACAGGGGCGGGAGTCAGGTACGAGCAGTACTTC	CASTGAGVRYEQYF